A selection of T cell receptor beta chains follows, all from one sample in a study of shared clonotypes between healthy human individuals. The data were produced by immunoSEQ multiplex PCR, yet TCRdb's version contains in-frame clones alone and is incomplete. This sample has about 730,000 clones; roughly two thirds occur once, and the top ten carry more than 1.5%. The sample taken for sequencing was memory CD4+ T cells sorted from blood. These receptors were obtained from a woman aged 25 to 45 in good health. Both conserved end residues are part of each CDR3. Fields, in order: V gene, D gene, J gene, clone size, CDR3 protein, CDR3 DNA. D genes are given only for firm matches. Only part of the rows carry a size: once, few, many, or a class if the clone is expanded.

TRBV6-5	TRBD1	TRBJ1-5	NA	CASSARQGDQPQHF	TGTGCCAGCAGTGCCAGACAGGGCGATCAGCCCCAGCATTTT
TRBV6-6	NA	TRBJ1-1	NA	CASSYSRGGGNTEAFF	TGTGCCAGCAGTTACTCGAGGGGGGGCGGAAACACTGAAGCTTTCTTT
TRBV27	NA	TRBJ2-7	NA	CASSFMVHYEQYF	TGTGCCAGCAGTTTCATGGTTCACTACGAGCAGTACTTC
TRBV28	NA	TRBJ2-5	NA	CASISGRFRGRETQYF	TGTGCCAGCATCTCCGGTCGGTTTAGGGGTCGTGAGACCCAGTACTTC
TRBV28	NA	TRBJ1-1	NA	CASTGRTEAFF	TGTGCCAGCACTGGGAGGACTGAAGCTTTCTTT
TRBV5-1	NA	TRBJ2-5	NA	CASRTGQMVQETQYF	TGCGCCAGCAGAACGGGACAAATGGTCCAAGAGACCCAGTACTTC
TRBV19	NA	TRBJ1-3	NA	CASSADGGNTIYF	TGTGCCAGTAGTGCCGACGGTGGAAACACCATATATTTT
TRBV7-8	TRBD2	TRBJ2-7	NA	CASSPLGIAGSYEQYF	TGTGCCAGCAGCCCCCTCGGGATAGCGGGCTCCTACGAGCAGTACTTC
TRBV5-1	TRBD1	TRBJ1-4	NA	CASPGLTGLFGGDFEKLFF	TGCGCCAGCCCTGGATTGACAGGGCTCTTTGGGGGGGACTTCGAAAAACTGTTTTTT
TRBV4-2	NA	TRBJ2-5	few	CASSQVGAQETQYF	TGTGCCAGCAGCCAAGTGGGGGCTCAAGAGACCCAGTACTTC
TRBV29-1	TRBD1	TRBJ2-2	NA	CSGDTGGTGELFF	TGCAGCGGAGACACAGGGGGGACCGGGGAGCTGTTTTTT
TRBV5-1	NA	TRBJ1-4	NA	CASSLGIAQGFEKLFF	TGCGCCAGCAGCTTGGGAATAGCCCAGGGATTTGAAAAACTGTTTTTT
TRBV2	NA	TRBJ2-5	NA	CASSDQARGETQYF	TGTGCCAGCAGTGATCAAGCTAGGGGAGAGACCCAGTACTTC
TRBV5-1	NA	TRBJ2-6	few	CASSWETASGANVLTF	TGCGCCAGCAGCTGGGAGACGGCCTCTGGGGCCAACGTCCTGACTTTC
TRBV28	TRBD2	TRBJ2-7	NA	CASKDGGSKYEQYF	TGTGCCAGCAAAGACGGCGGGAGTAAGTACGAGCAGTACTTC
TRBV7-9	TRBD1	TRBJ2-1	once	CASSQDRGYNEQFF	TGTGCCAGCAGTCAGGACAGGGGGTACAATGAGCAGTTCTTC
TRBV9	NA	TRBJ2-6	NA	CASSPEDRTGANVLTF	TGTGCCAGCAGCCCTGAGGACCGAACTGGGGCCAACGTCCTGACTTTC
TRBV11-3	NA	TRBJ2-2	once	CASSLDRRRTGELFF	TGTGCCAGCAGCTTAGATCGAAGGAGAACCGGGGAGCTGTTTTTT
TRBV6-4	NA	TRBJ2-2	few	CASSLQGAEFGELFF	TGTGCCAGCAGCCTTCAGGGAGCCGAATTCGGGGAGCTGTTTTTT
TRBV28	TRBD1	TRBJ2-3	NA	CASTIQGGTDTQYF	TGTGCCAGCACCATACAGGGGGGCACAGATACGCAGTATTTT
TRBV14	TRBD2	TRBJ2-5	NA	CASSQDALAGGPETQYF	TGTGCCAGCAGCCAAGATGCGCTAGCGGGAGGGCCAGAGACCCAGTACTTC
TRBV7-2	NA	TRBJ2-3	once	CASSLYGGPFTDTQYF	TGTGCCAGCAGCTTATATGGGGGGCCTTTCACAGATACGCAGTATTTT
TRBV11-3	NA	TRBJ2-1	NA	CASSLANAYNEQFF	TGTGCCAGCAGCTTAGCTAATGCCTACAATGAGCAGTTCTTC
TRBV11-2	NA	TRBJ1-5	NA	CASSRQRDQPQHF	TGTGCCAGCAGCCGGCAAAGGGATCAGCCCCAGCATTTT
TRBV30	NA	TRBJ2-1	once	CAWSVFMSSYNEQFF	TGTGCCTGGAGCGTATTCATGAGCTCCTACAATGAGCAGTTCTTC
TRBV19	NA	TRBJ2-1	few	CASRPHRDLYNEQFF	TGTGCCAGTAGACCCCACAGGGATTTATACAATGAGCAGTTCTTC
TRBV28	TRBD2	TRBJ2-3	once	CASSLPSGRAVDTQYF	TGTGCCAGCAGTCTCCCTAGCGGGAGGGCCGTAGATACGCAGTATTTT
TRBV28	TRBD2	TRBJ2-5	NA	CASSLISGRETQYF	TGTGCCAGCAGTTTAATATCCGGGAGGGAGACCCAGTACTTC
TRBV9	TRBD2	TRBJ2-1	few	CASSFGLAGYNEQFF	TGTGCCAGCAGCTTTGGGCTAGCGGGATACAATGAGCAGTTCTTC
TRBV28	NA	TRBJ2-2	NA	CASSTRGVGGELFF	TGTGCCAGCAGTACCCGAGGAGTCGGGGGGGAGCTGTTTTTT
TRBV7-8	NA	TRBJ1-3	NA	CASSSRGNTIYF	TGTGCCAGCAGCTCACGCGGAAACACCATATATTTT